This passage covers 4 T cell receptor beta chains from one sample sequenced in a study of cytomegalovirus exposure and HLA in healthy donors. Assay: immunoSEQ multiplex PCR; the TCRdb copy retains only in-frame clones and omits some. The sample contains some 98,000 clones, roughly 87% of which appear only once. Sequencing used PBMCs. Every receptor here comes from a woman aged 30 to 39 in good health and CMV-seronegative.

V usage is TRBV9 and J usage is TRBJ2-3; 7 bases map to TRBD2. CDR1 is SGDLS and CDR2 is YYNGEE in the germline V gene. With 4 bases clipped from V and 4 bases from J, the junction kept 12 bases outside the gene matches. This CDR3 contains 16 residues. The CDR3 reads CASSFSGAGYPDTQYF. CDR3 in DNA: TGTGCCAGCAGCTTCTCGGGAGCGGGGTATCCAGATACGCAGTATTTT.

The rearrangement joins TRBV28 to TRBJ2-7; D might be TRBD2 (6 bases). The CDR3 spans 13 residues. Germline assignment: CDR1 MDHEN and CDR2 SYDVKM. Trimming stripped 11 bases from V and 3 bases from J, with 17 bases between. CDR3 amino acids: CAGGRPGGYEQYF. CDR3 in DNA: TGTGCCGGCGGTAGGCCCGGGGGCTACGAGCAGTACTTC.

The genes are TRBV7-9 and TRBJ2-5, with TRBD1 identical over 7 bases. V trimming: 1 base; J trimming: 6 bases; junction bases outside the gene matches: 5. The germline V gene encodes CDR1 SEHNR and CDR2 FQNEAQ (reference sequence). The CDR3 is 14 residues long. The CDR3 spells CASSLEGGAKTQYF. The CDR3, as DNA: TGTGCCAGCAGCTTAGAAGGGGGCGCAAAGACCCAGTACTTC.

The chain carries TRBV28 and TRBJ2-7; 11 bases are shared with TRBD2. The CDR3 totals 17 residues. The germline V gene encodes CDR1 MDHEN and CDR2 SYDVKM. The V gene end was trimmed by 8 bases and the J gene end by 3 bases; junction bases not matched to a gene: 15. In DNA, the CDR3 is TGTGCCAGCGATAAGACCCTACTAGCGGGGGATTACTACGAGCAGTACTTC. Its protein is CASDKTLLAGDYYEQYF.